This T cell receptor beta chain was sequenced in a study of OX40 agonist ivuxolimab in advanced cancers. Profiling relied on immunoSEQ multiplex PCR, and the TCRdb table lists in-frame clones only, not all of them. The sample includes some 18,000 clones, about 83% of them seen just once. Germline V CDR1 and CDR2: SGHVS, FQNEAQ. V shed 8 bases, J shed 7 bases, and the junction held 9 bases outside the gene matches. This CDR3 has 16 amino acids. As concerns this clone: As yet, its antigen is unknown.

General study findings and limits: Some nonresponders likewise displayed low normalized T-cell clonal expansion.

The source material was CD4+ or CD8+ T cells sorted from blood, sampled in a trial of the OX40 agonist ivuxolimab. This TCR was recovered from an adult with an advanced solid tumor such as melanoma, head and neck, liver or kidney cancer. The rearrangement uses TRBV7-8 and TRBJ2-1; 15 bases agree with TRBD2. The CDR3 reads CASRFRTSGRVNEQFF. CDR3 bases: TGTGCCAGCCGATTCCGGACTAGCGGGAGGGTTAATGAGCAGTTCTTC.